A single sample is the source of the 27 T cell receptor beta chains below, sequenced in a study of T cell changes during pregnancy in multiple sclerosis. Sequencing was performed with immunoSEQ multiplex PCR; in TCRdb, only in-frame clones are kept and a portion is missing. Of about 74,000 clones in the sample, approximately 91% were seen once. The starting material was peripheral blood, obtained before pregnancy. These receptor sequences come from a female donor with multiple sclerosis, enrolled in a pregnancy study.

This clone was seen only once. The chain couples TRBV29-1 to TRBJ2-2, with 9 bases lining up with TRBD1. J gave up 5 bases and V 5 bases, and 12 bases lay outside the gene matches. The CDR3 length is 16 residues. Germline loops: CDR1 SQVTM, CDR2 ANQGSEA. DNA for the CDR3: TGCAGCGTTCATCAACGGGACAGGGTTGGAACCGGGGAGCTGTTTTTT. Its translation is CSVHQRDRVGTGELFF.

The count of this clone is one. The junction and the germline gene differ at one end; a read error may be behind it. The gene calls are TRBV5-1 and TRBJ2-2, with a weak D call TRBD1 (6 bases). CDR1 is SGHRS and CDR2 is YFSETQ in the germline V gene. The CDR3 loop spans 13 amino acids. The CDR3 bases are TGCGCCAGCAGCTTTGGGGGCACCGAGGAGCTGTTTTTT. Protein: CASSFGGTEELFF. Combining the CDR3 with reference TRBV5-1 and TRBJ2-2 gives the whole variable domain KAGVTQTPRYLIKTRGQQVTLSCSPISGHRSVSWYQQTPGQGLQFLFEYFSETQRNKGNFPGRFSGRQFSNSRSEMNVSTLELGDSALYLCASSFGGTEELFFGEGSRLTVL.

This clone occurred once. CDR3 sequence: CASPRDRGSLPQYF. CDR3 sequence (DNA): TGTGCCAGCCCCCGGGACAGGGGATCCCTGCCCCAGTACTTC. V and J are TRBV21-1 and TRBJ2-7; the D call in the table, TRBD1, was not verified against the DNA. TRBV21-1 is a pseudogene segment. The CDR3 is 14 residues long.

V usage is TRBV18 and J usage is TRBJ1-1; 7 bases align to TRBD1. Trimming took 2 bases from V and 11 from J; bases not matched to a gene: 8. Germline CDR1 reads KGHSH; CDR2 reads LQKENI. The CDR3 is 13 amino acids. CDR3 coding DNA: TGTGCCAGCTCACCAGGGACAGAGAGGATGGCTTTCTTT. This encodes CASSPGTERMAFF.

The table lists this clone with a few counts. The J gene is TRBJ1-2, the V gene TRBV25-1, with D perhaps matching TRBD1 (5 bases). The V end lost 3 bases, the J end lost 8 bases, and 13 bases lay between the germline ends. CDR3 length equals 13 residues. The germline CDR1 and CDR2 sequences are MGHDK and SYGVNS. CDR3 nucleotides: TGTGCCAGCAGTGATAGCGGGGCGTGGGGCTACACCTTC. Its protein product is CASSDSGAWGYTF.

V gene TRBV7-3 combines with J gene TRBJ2-2; a weak D match, TRBD2 (5 bases). The CDR3 length is 14 residues. Trimming stripped 5 bases from V and 7 bases from J, with 14 bases between. Germline-derived CDR1 and CDR2 are SGHTA and FQGTGA. The CDR3 DNA reads TGTGCCAGCAGCCCTTCTAGCTATGGCGGGGAGCTGTTTTTT. Its protein product is CASSPSSYGGELFF.

CDR3 in amino acids: CASSLGQGATYEQYF. In DNA, the CDR3 is TGTGCCAGCAGCTTAGGCCAGGGGGCCACCTACGAGCAGTACTTC. This rearrangement joins TRBV11-3 to TRBJ2-7, with TRBD1 matching over 8 bases. The V segment lost 1 base and the J segment 2 bases; nucleotides outside the gene matches: 4. CDR1 is SGHNT and CDR2 is YENEEA in the germline V gene. The CDR3 loop spans 15 amino acids.

This chain connects TRBV18 to TRBJ1-1, with D possibly matching TRBD1 (6 bases). The CDR3 sequence is 16 residues long. Germline V lookup: CDR1 KGHSH, CDR2 LQKENI. V shed 6 bases and J shed 1 base, with 18 bases lying between them. The CDR3 region has the DNA TGTGCCAGCTCGCCCTCCTCAGGGGACGCGAACACTGAAGCTTTCTTT. Translating it yields CASSPSSGDANTEAFF.

The gene calls are TRBV18 and TRBJ1-6; TRBD1 agrees at 9 bases. The CDR3 is made up of 16 amino acids. Germline V gene lookup returns CDR1 KGHSH and CDR2 LQKENI. The trim removed 3 bases at V and 6 bases at J, leaving 6 bases unmatched. The CDR3 coding sequence is TGTGCCAGCTCACCGTCGCCGGGACAGGGTAATTCACCCCTCCACTTT. It is translated as CASSPSPGQGNSPLHF.

The rearrangement uses TRBV28 and TRBJ1-5; 7 bases fit TRBD1. The V and J ends lost 2 bases and 4 bases, in that order; junction bases with no gene match: 2. CDR3 length equals 14 residues. The germline V gene encodes CDR1 MDHEN and CDR2 SYDVKM. The CDR3 is CASSLGTANQPQHF. DNA for the CDR3: TGTGCCAGCAGTTTAGGGACAGCGAATCAGCCCCAGCATTTT.

V usage is TRBV30 and J usage is TRBJ2-5; D remains unclear. Germline CDR1 is GTSNPN and CDR2 is SVGIG (reference sequence). The germline V and J ends were trimmed by 3 bases and 5 bases, with 13 bases remaining between them. The length of the CDR3 is 13 residues. The CDR3 DNA follows: TGTGCCTGGAGCGCTTCAGGTCCCGAGACCCAGTACTTC. Its translation is CAWSASGPETQYF.

This rearrangement joins TRBV5-1 to TRBJ1-2; tentative D call: TRBD1 (5 bases). The CDR3 spans 14 residues. CDR1 and CDR2 (germline): SGHRS, YFSETQ. Trimming cost V 5 bases and J 8 bases, with 19 bases left between them. The CDR3 here is CASSLPGSRVGYTF. CDR3 nucleotides: TGCGCCAGCAGTCTCCCGGGCTCCAGGGTGGGCTACACCTTC.

The chain is built from TRBV2 and TRBJ1-3; perhaps TRBD1 as D (5 bases). The CDR3 has 15 residues. The germline gives CDR1 SNHLY, CDR2 FYNNEI. V was clipped by 6 bases and J by 0 bases, with 12 bases between them. CDR3 DNA sequence: TGTGCCAGCAGCCCGACAGAGTTCTCTGGAAACACCATATATTTT. Translating gives CASSPTEFSGNTIYF.

This clone was picked up a small number of times. The J gene is TRBJ1-2, the V gene TRBV25-1; no clear D gene. CDR3 length: 11 residues. The germline V and J ends were trimmed by 7 bases and 7 bases, with 10 bases remaining between them. CDR1 MGHDK and CDR2 SYGVNS come from the germline V gene. The CDR3 reads CASIGAAGYTF. Here the CDR3 DNA reads TGTGCCAGCATAGGCGCGGCTGGCTACACCTTC.

The V call is TRBV18, the J call TRBJ2-7; perhaps TRBD1 as D (5 bases). V was clipped by 4 bases and J by 4 bases, with 11 bases between them. The germline V gene encodes CDR1 KGHSH and CDR2 LQKENI. There are 13 residues in the CDR3. The DNA for the CDR3 is TGTGCCAGCTCACTCCAGGGTACGTACGAGCAGTACTTC. Protein sequence: CASSLQGTYEQYF.

The chain links TRBV6-4 to TRBJ1-1; D ambiguous. The CDR3 spans 14 residues. Germline V gene lookup returns CDR1 MRHNA and CDR2 SNTAGT. The V end was cut by 4 bases, the J end by 0 bases, with 9 bases between. The CDR3 nucleotides are TGTGCCAGCAGTGTGGGCGTAATGAACACTGAAGCTTTCTTT. This codes for CASSVGVMNTEAFF.

CDR3 region: CASSPRQGAGGKLFF. DNA for the CDR3: TGTGCCAGCTCACCACGACAGGGGGCGGGCGGAAAACTGTTTTTT. The genes are TRBV18 and TRBJ1-4; 10 bases align to TRBD1. The CDR3 length is 15 residues. Looked up from germline, CDR1 is KGHSH and CDR2 is LQKENI. The V gene end was trimmed by 1 base and the J gene end by 10 bases; junction bases not matched to a gene: 6.

The V and J genes are TRBV18 and TRBJ2-7; 7 bases match TRBD1. V was pared by 2 bases and J by 0 bases, with 4 bases of the junction left unmatched. The CDR3 runs 15 residues. From germline, CDR1 is KGHSH and CDR2 LQKENI. Here the CDR3 reads CASSPMGQPSYEQYF. Here the CDR3 DNA reads TGTGCCAGCTCACCAATGGGACAGCCCTCCTACGAGCAGTACTTC.

V is TRBV5-1 and J is TRBJ1-2, with TRBD1 identical over 7 bases. Germline values: CDR1 SGHRS, CDR2 YFSETQ. J gave up 6 bases and V 0 bases, and 11 bases lay outside the gene matches. This CDR3 spans 16 amino acids. The CDR3, as DNA: TGCGCCAGCAGCTTGGAGTCCGGGACAGAGATCGATGGCTACACCTTC. Its protein product is CASSLESGTEIDGYTF. The variable domain in full, completed from reference TRBV5-1 and TRBJ1-2, reads KAGVTQTPRYLIKTRGQQVTLSCSPISGHRSVSWYQQTPGQGLQFLFEYFSETQRNKGNFPGRFSGRQFSNSRSEMNVSTLELGDSALYLCASSLESGTEIDGYTFGSGTRLTVV.

This clone was seen a few times. The V and J genes are TRBV5-1 and TRBJ2-5; 7 bases match TRBD1. This CDR3 region has 15 residues. V lost 0 bases and J lost 5; bases outside the gene matches: 7. The V gene's germline CDR1 is SGHRS and CDR2 YFSETQ. CDR3 loop: CASSLARQGEETQYF. Written as DNA, the CDR3 is TGCGCCAGCAGCTTGGCCCGTCAGGGGGAGGAGACCCAGTACTTC.

V usage is TRBV6-5 and J usage is TRBJ2-1; 7 nucleotides align to TRBD2. Per germline, CDR1 MNHEY and CDR2 SVGAGI. This CDR3 region has 15 residues. V gave up 10 bases and J gave up 7 bases; unmatched junction bases: 16. DNA for the CDR3: TGTGCCACCGAACCACGCAGCGGGAATGGGAATGAGCAGTTCTTC. Encoded protein: CATEPRSGNGNEQFF.

The chain is built from TRBV30 and TRBJ2-4; perhaps TRBD1 as D (6 bases). There are 16 residues in the CDR3. Germline V gene sequence: CDR1 GTSNPN, CDR2 SVGIG (reference sequence). V lost 0 bases and J 0 bases, leaving 12 bases between the germline ends. The CDR3 region is CAWSVQGRLAKNIQYF. The CDR3 DNA reads as TGTGCCTGGAGTGTACAGGGACGGCTAGCCAAAAACATTCAGTACTTC. The whole variable domain, remainder taken from reference TRBV30 and TRBJ2-4, is SQTIHQWPATLVQPVGSPLSLECTVEGTSNPNLYWYRQAAGRGLQLLFYSVGIGQISSEVPQNLSASRPQDRQFILSSKKLLLSDSGFYLCAWSVQGRLAKNIQYFGAGTRLSVL.

The V gene is TRBV7-6, the J gene TRBJ1-1, with D perhaps matching TRBD1 (5 bases). This CDR3 is built from 17 residues. Germline values: CDR1 SGHVS, CDR2 FNYEAQ. Trimming removed 6 bases at V and 2 bases at J, with 22 bases between. The CDR3 coding sequence is TGTGCCAGCAGATATATGGGTAAGGGGCAACTAAACACTGAAGCTTTCTTT. It codes for CASRYMGKGQLNTEAFF. Looking up the rest from reference TRBV7-6 and TRBJ1-1 gives the full variable domain: GAGVSQSPRYKVTKRGQDVALRCDPISGHVSLYWYRQALGQGPEFLTYFNYEAQQDKSGLPNDRFSAERPEGSISTLTIQRTEQRDSAMYRCASRYMGKGQLNTEAFFGQGTRLTVV.

In its sample, this clone was seen a few times. The CDR3 coding sequence is TGTGCCAGCAGCATCAACAGGGACACTGAAGCTTTCTTT. It yields the protein CASSINRDTEAFF. This rearrangement joins TRBV27 to TRBJ1-1, with a tentative D call TRBD1 (6 bases). Between the trimmed V and J ends, which lost 6 bases and 3 bases, there was a span of 11 bases. The germline V gene has CDR1 MNHEY and CDR2 SMNVEV (reference sequence). The CDR3 loop spans 13 amino acids.

The gene calls are TRBV9 and TRBJ1-3; D gene ambiguous. Trimming took off 0 bases at V and 3 bases at J, with 4 bases between the two ends. This CDR3 spans 13 amino acids. The germline V gene encodes CDR1 SGDLS and CDR2 YYNGEE. The CDR3 DNA reads as TGTGCCAGCAGCGTAGACGGTGGAAACACCATATATTTT. Residues: CASSVDGGNTIYF. Combining the CDR3 with reference TRBV9 and TRBJ1-3 gives the whole variable domain DSGVTQTPKHLITATGQRVTLRCSPRSGDLSVYWYQQSLDQGLQFLIQYYNGEERAKGNILERFSAQQFPDLHSELNLSSLELGDSALYFCASSVDGGNTIYFGEGSWLTVV.

The gene calls are TRBV6-1 and TRBJ1-2; no firm D call. The V end was cut by 5 bases, the J end by 2 bases, with 9 bases between. From germline, CDR1 is MNHNS and CDR2 SASEGT. This CDR3 has 13 amino acids. CDR3 in amino acids: CASSLAGNYGYTF. In nucleotides, the CDR3 is TGTGCCAGCAGTCTCGCCGGGAACTATGGCTACACCTTC.

This chain links TRBV10-3 with TRBJ2-5, with 14 bases aligning to TRBD2. CDR3 size: 18 residues. Trimming took 6 bases from V and 5 from J; bases not matched to a gene: 14. Germline loops: CDR1 ENHRY, CDR2 SYGVKD. This CDR3 is CAISSTGLAGGSRETQYF. CDR3 DNA sequence: TGTGCCATCAGCAGCACCGGACTAGCGGGGGGCTCAAGGGAGACCCAGTACTTC.